This T cell receptor beta chain was sequenced for a study of blood T cell repertoires in COVID-19. The protocol was immunoSEQ multiplex PCR, while the TCRdb copy is restricted to in-frame clones and leaves out a portion. The table has approximately 200,000 clones, 81% seen once. This receptor was identified in a woman of 80 years or more with COVID-19, enrolled during active disease. Sequencing was performed on peripheral blood.

CDR3 nucleotide sequence: TGTGCCAGCAGCTGGAGCGGGGTACTCGGGGAGCTGTTTTTT. It encodes CASSWSGVLGELFF. The chain couples TRBV7-9 to TRBJ2-2; 7 nucleotides line up with TRBD2. The V and J ends lost 4 bases and 7 bases, in that order; junction bases with no gene match: 6. Germline CDR1 reads SEHNR; CDR2 reads FQNEAQ (reference sequence). The CDR3 has 14 residues.